This T cell receptor beta chain was sequenced for a study of cytomegalovirus exposure and HLA in healthy donors. Broader study findings: Excluded: some indistinguishable V segments such as TRBV6-2 and TRBV6-3. HLA allele associations emerged for some 16,000 TCR beta sequences in a later analysis, at 0.05 false discovery rate. Later work found that TCR association rates differed between HLA loci; DRB1 had the most and HLA-C the fewest. Confirmation in vitro established that a few CMV-associated chains were specific for CMV antigens.

Germline trimming cut 4 bases from V and 0 bases from J; bases unmatched to any gene: 12. This CDR3 is 18 amino acids long. Germline V CDR1 and CDR2: MGHRA, YSYEKL. The sample holds a few counts of this clone. Its matching antigen is unknown. In the PCR, 60 Vbeta and 13 Jbeta primers were used. The assay was immunoSEQ multiplex PCR, and TCRdb's table has in-frame clones only and misses some. Here the sample spans some 200,000 clones, almost 70% being singletons. The specimen was PBMCs. V gene TRBV4-1 combines with J gene TRBJ1-2; 9 nucleotides agree with TRBD1. This clonotype was sampled from a man aged 40-55 years in good health and CMV-seropositive. For the CDR3, the DNA is TGCGCCAGCAGCCTCAAAACCGGGACAGGGCCCTCTAACTATGGCTACACCTTC. It codes for CASSLKTGTGPSNYGYTF.